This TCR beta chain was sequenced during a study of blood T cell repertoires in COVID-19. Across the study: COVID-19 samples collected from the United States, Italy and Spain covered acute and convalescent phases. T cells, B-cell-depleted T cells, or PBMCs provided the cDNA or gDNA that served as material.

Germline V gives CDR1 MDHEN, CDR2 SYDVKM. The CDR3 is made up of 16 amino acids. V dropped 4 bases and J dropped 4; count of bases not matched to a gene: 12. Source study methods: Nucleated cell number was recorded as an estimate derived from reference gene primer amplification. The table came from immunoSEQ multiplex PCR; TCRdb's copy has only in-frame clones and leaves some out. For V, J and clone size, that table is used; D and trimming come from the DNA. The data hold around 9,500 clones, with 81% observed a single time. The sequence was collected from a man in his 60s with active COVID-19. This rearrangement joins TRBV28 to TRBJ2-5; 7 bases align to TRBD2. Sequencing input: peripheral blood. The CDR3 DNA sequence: TGTGCCAGCAGTTGGGGGGGGGTCAGATTGGGAGAGACCCAGTACTTC. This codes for CASSWGGVRLGETQYF.